Listed here is a single T cell receptor beta chain. This entry belongs to a study of T cell changes during pregnancy in multiple sclerosis. Germline lookup yields CDR1 SGHTS and CDR2 YDEGEE. With 0 bases removed from V and 3 bases from J, the gap between germline ends came to 12 bases. The CDR3 consists of 16 residues. Generated by immunoSEQ multiplex PCR, the TCRdb table keeps only in-frame clones and is missing some. Of about 40,000 clones detected, roughly nine tenths appear once; the ten largest clones hold 0.5% to 0.65%. The chain carries TRBV5-8 and TRBJ2-2, with TRBD1 as a possible D gene (5 bases). Sequenced material: CD4+ T cells from peripheral blood mononuclear cells, taken in the first trimester of pregnancy. The sequence was collected from a female donor with multiple sclerosis, enrolled in a pregnancy study. The CDR3, as DNA: TGTGCCAGCAGCTTGGACCAGGGTAAATACACCGGGGAGCTGTTTTTT. This codes for CASSLDQGKYTGELFF.